Listed here are 12 T cell receptor beta chains from one sample, sequenced in a study of blood T cells in healthy people across ages. The use of a sample-barcoded 5' primer and a J-beta primer mix characterized a second PCR of roughly 6 to 12 cycles. TCRdb reanalysed the 5' RACE reads using MiXCR and keeps one entry per CDR3 protein. Of some 1.6 million distinct CDR3 sequences listed, about 32% were seen once; the top ten hold roughly 10%. The source material was blood. All receptors come from a woman aged 25 to 45 in good health.

V is TRBV7-2 and J is TRBJ2-7, with 8 bases aligning to TRBD1. The germline V gene encodes CDR1 SGHTA and CDR2 FQGNSA. V shed 4 bases and J 4 bases; nucleotides not matched to a gene: 12. The CDR3 loop spans 16 amino acids. CDR3 sequence reads: CASSYAPGQAGYEQYF. The CDR3 region has the DNA TGTGCCAGCAGCTACGCTCCGGGACAGGCGGGATACGAGCAGTACTTC.

This clonotype showed up many times. CDR3 coding DNA: TGCAGTGCTATCCCTAGAACAGGGGTTTACGAGCAGTACTTC. It specifies CSAIPRTGVYEQYF. V gene TRBV20-1 combines with J gene TRBJ2-7; 7 positions match TRBD1. J gave up 4 bases and V 4 bases, and 10 bases lay outside the gene matches. Germline values: CDR1 DFQATT, CDR2 SNEGSKA (reference sequence). The CDR3 runs to 14 residues.

The V gene is TRBV20-1, the J gene TRBJ2-3; 12 positions match TRBD1. Germline CDR1 DFQATT, CDR2 SNEGSKA (reference sequence). V dropped 4 bases and J dropped 13; count of bases not matched to a gene: 12. This CDR3 spans 14 amino acids. The CDR3 protein is CSATPGQGALLEYF. The CDR3 DNA reads TGCAGTGCTACTCCGGGACAGGGGGCGCTTCTTGAGTATTTT.

V usage is TRBV3-1 and J usage is TRBJ2-1, with D maybe TRBD2 (5 bases). The CDR3 has 16 amino acids. Germline values: CDR1 LGHDT, CDR2 YNNKEL (reference sequence). With 4 bases removed from V and 0 bases from J, the gap between germline ends came to 13 bases. CDR3 in DNA: TGTGCCAGCAGCCGATTAGCGTCGAGCTCCTACAATGAGCAGTTCTTC. Residues: CASSRLASSSYNEQFF.

The chain has TRBV5-1 and TRBJ2-7; 9 nucleotides align to TRBD1. The CDR3 extends over 13 amino acids. After removal of 7 bases from V and 3 bases from J, the junction contained 5 bases not matched to a gene. Germline V gene lookup returns CDR1 SGHRS and CDR2 YFSETQ. DNA for the CDR3: TGCGCCAGCGGACAGGGGCTTAACTACGAGCAGTACTTC. It yields the protein CASGQGLNYEQYF.

J is TRBJ2-3 and V is TRBV14; maybe TRBD2 (5 bases). CDR1 and CDR2 (germline): SGHDN, FVKESK. The CDR3 sequence is 16 residues long. V was cut by 4 bases and J by 7 bases, with 21 bases left in between. The CDR3 sequence is CASSPHKNTRGNTQYF. Written as DNA, the CDR3 is TGTGCCAGCAGCCCCCATAAGAACACCCGAGGGAATACGCAGTATTTT. The whole variable domain, filled in from reference TRBV14 and TRBJ2-3, reads EAGVTQFPSHSVIEKGQTVTLRCDPISGHDNLYWYRRVMGKEIKFLLHFVKESKQDESGMPNNRFLAERTGGTYSTLKVQPAELEDSGVYFCASSPHKNTRGNTQYFGPGTRLTVL.

This clonotype was observed a handful of times. V usage is TRBV19 and J usage is TRBJ2-7, with D possibly being TRBD1 (6 bases). This CDR3 has 15 residues. CDR1 and CDR2 from the germline V gene are LNHDA and SQIVND (reference sequence). The ends were cut back, 6 bases at V and 3 bases at J, with 18 bases in the middle. CDR3 residues: CASSQGWGQSYEQYF. The CDR3, as DNA: TGTGCCAGTAGCCAAGGATGGGGGCAAAGCTACGAGCAGTACTTC. Together with reference TRBV19 and TRBJ2-7, the CDR3 gives the full variable domain: DGGITQSPKYLFRKEGQNVTLSCEQNLNHDAMYWYRQDPGQGLRLIYYSQIVNDFQKGDIAEGYSVSREKKESFPLTVTSAQKNPTAFYLCASSQGWGQSYEQYFGPGTRLTVT.

This sequence joins TRBV4-2 and TRBJ1-4; D is unclear. This CDR3 spans 15 amino acids. V was cut by 1 base and J by 6 bases, with 12 bases left in between. Looked up from germline, CDR1 is LGHNA and CDR2 is YNFKEQ. The CDR3 protein is CASSQALGFDEKLFF. The CDR3, as DNA: TGTGCCAGCAGCCAAGCGTTAGGGTTTGATGAAAAACTGTTTTTT.

The chain links TRBV28 to TRBJ2-3; TRBD2 matches 8 bases. Germline CDR1 and CDR2: MDHEN and SYDVKM. V lost 3 bases and J lost 2; bases outside the gene matches: 7. The CDR3 consists of 16 residues. As DNA, the CDR3 is TGTGCCAGCAGTTTGAGCGGGAGAAGGGACACAGATACGCAGTATTTT. The encoded protein is CASSLSGRRDTDTQYF.

This clonotype showed up many times. The chain is built from TRBV7-3 and TRBJ2-1; D is ambiguous. The CDR3 runs 14 residues. Trimming cost V 3 bases and J 0 bases, with 6 bases left between them. Germline V gives CDR1 SGHTA, CDR2 FQGTGA. The CDR3, as DNA: TGTGCCAGCAGCTTGTGGGACTCCTACAATGAGCAGTTCTTC. The encoded protein is CASSLWDSYNEQFF.

The chain joins TRBV4-1 to TRBJ2-5; 15 nucleotides align to TRBD2. This CDR3 comprises 16 residues. Germline assignment: CDR1 MGHRA and CDR2 YSYEKL. With V trimmed by 4 bases and J by 5 bases, 5 bases remained unmatched. DNA for the CDR3: TGCGCCAGCAGCCTTGGGACTAGCGGGGGGTATGAGACCCAGTACTTC. The encoded protein is CASSLGTSGGYETQYF.

This clonotype was seen at least ten times. The chain recombines TRBV4-1 with TRBJ2-1; 7 nucleotides line up with TRBD2. The trim removed 5 bases at V and 4 bases at J, leaving 8 bases unmatched. The germline gives CDR1 MGHRA, CDR2 YSYEKL. The CDR3 covers 15 residues. CDR3 residues: CASSSGARGYNEQFF. DNA of the CDR3: TGCGCCAGCAGCTCCGGGGCGCGGGGGTACAATGAGCAGTTCTTC.